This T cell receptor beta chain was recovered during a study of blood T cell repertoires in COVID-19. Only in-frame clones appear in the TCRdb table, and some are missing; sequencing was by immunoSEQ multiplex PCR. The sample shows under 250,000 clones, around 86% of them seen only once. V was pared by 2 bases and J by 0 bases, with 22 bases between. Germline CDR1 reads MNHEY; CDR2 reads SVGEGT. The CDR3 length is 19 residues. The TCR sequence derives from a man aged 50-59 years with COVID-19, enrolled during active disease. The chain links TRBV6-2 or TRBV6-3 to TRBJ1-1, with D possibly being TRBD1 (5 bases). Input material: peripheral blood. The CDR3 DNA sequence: TGTGCCAGCAGTTACGCCCTAGGGACGACGGGGAGGATGAACACTGAAGCTTTCTTT. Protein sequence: CASSYALGTTGRMNTEAFF.